This T cell receptor (beta chain) is drawn from a study of T cell responses to AZD1222 COVID-19 vaccine. About this clone itself: Its matching antigen is unknown.

Germline V gene sequence: CDR1 ENHRY, CDR2 SYGVKD. Trimming took 1 base from V and 8 from J, leaving 14 bases between them. This CDR3 has 14 amino acids. Study outcomes and limitations: Two doses of AZD1222 preceded a rise in Spike-specific TCR breadth and depth.

The method was immunoSEQ multiplex PCR; TCRdb's version includes in-frame clones alone and lacks a portion of them. The table has tens of thousands of clones, approximately 89% seen once. This chain connects TRBV10-3 to TRBJ1-2, with D possibly matching TRBD1 (6 bases). The TCR originated in an adult in good health. The source was peripheral blood, collected on day 0 of MenACWY control vaccination. The CDR3 here is CAISELPDRSGYTF. For the CDR3, the DNA is TGTGCCATCAGTGAGTTGCCCGACAGGTCCGGCTACACCTTC.